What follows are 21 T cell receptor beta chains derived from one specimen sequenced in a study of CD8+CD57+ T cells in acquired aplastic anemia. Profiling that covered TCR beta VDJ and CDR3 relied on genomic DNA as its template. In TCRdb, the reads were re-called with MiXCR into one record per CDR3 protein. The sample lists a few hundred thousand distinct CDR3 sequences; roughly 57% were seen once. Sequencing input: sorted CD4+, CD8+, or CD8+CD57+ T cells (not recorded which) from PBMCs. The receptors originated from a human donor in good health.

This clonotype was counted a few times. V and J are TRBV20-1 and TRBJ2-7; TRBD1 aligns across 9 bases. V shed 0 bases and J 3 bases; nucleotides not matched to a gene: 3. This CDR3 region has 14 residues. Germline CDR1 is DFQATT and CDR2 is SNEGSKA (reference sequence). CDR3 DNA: TGCAGTGCTAGAGATCACAGGGGGCTCTACGAGCAGTACTTC. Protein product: CSARDHRGLYEQYF.

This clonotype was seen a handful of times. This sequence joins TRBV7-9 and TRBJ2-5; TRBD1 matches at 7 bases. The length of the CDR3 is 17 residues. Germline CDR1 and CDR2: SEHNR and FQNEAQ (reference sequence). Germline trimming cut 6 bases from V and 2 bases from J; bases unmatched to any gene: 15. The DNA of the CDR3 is TGTGCCAGCAGACCACCCACGGGACAGCCCCAACAAGAGACCCAGTACTTC. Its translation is CASRPPTGQPQQETQYF.

CDR3 in DNA: TGTGCCAGCGGGCAGGGGGCTCACGAGCAGTACTTC. Translation: CASGQGAHEQYF. The chain carries TRBV7-9 and TRBJ2-7; 8 bases line up with TRBD1. J gave up 5 bases and V 8 bases, and 5 bases lay outside the gene matches. Germline CDR1 is SEHNR and CDR2 is FQNEAQ (reference sequence). The CDR3 length is 12 residues.

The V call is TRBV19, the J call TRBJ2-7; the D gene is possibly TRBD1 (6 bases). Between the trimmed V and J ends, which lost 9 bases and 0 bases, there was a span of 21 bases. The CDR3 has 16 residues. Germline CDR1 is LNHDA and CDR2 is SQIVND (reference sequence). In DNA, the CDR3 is TGTGCCAGCAGCCGGATACCGGACAGCATCTCCTACGAGCAGTACTTC. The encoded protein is CASSRIPDSISYEQYF.

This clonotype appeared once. In DNA form, the CDR3 reads TGCAGTGCGCCCCTCTTTGGACAATCATGGGAGACCCAGTACTTC. Encoded protein: CSAPLFGQSWETQYF. The chain uses TRBV20-1 and TRBJ2-5, with a weak D call TRBD1 (5 bases). Germline assignment: CDR1 DFQATT and CDR2 SNEGSKA (reference sequence). The CDR3 has 15 residues. Trimming stripped 6 bases from V and 5 bases from J, with 22 bases between.

In DNA form, the CDR3 reads TGTGCCAGCAGCTTTGCCGGGAGTTCTGGGGACATTCAGTACTTC. This codes for CASSFAGSSGDIQYF. This rearrangement joins TRBV27 to TRBJ2-4; D is possibly TRBD2 (6 bases). Trimming stripped 6 bases from V and 8 bases from J, with 20 bases between. Germline V gene sequence: CDR1 MNHEY, CDR2 SMNVEV (reference sequence). This CDR3 is 15 amino acids long.

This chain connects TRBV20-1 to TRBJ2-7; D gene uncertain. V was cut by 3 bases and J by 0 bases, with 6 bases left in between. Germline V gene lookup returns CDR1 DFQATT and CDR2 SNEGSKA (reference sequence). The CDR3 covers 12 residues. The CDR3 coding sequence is TGCAGTGCTAGGGACGACTCCTACGAGCAGTACTTC. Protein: CSARDDSYEQYF.

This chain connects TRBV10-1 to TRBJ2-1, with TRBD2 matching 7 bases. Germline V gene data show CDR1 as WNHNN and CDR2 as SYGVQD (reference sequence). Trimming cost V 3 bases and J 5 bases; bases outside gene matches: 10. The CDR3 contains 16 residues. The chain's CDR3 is CASSELASTRDNEQFF. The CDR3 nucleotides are TGCGCCAGCAGTGAACTAGCGTCGACTAGGGACAATGAGCAGTTCTTC.

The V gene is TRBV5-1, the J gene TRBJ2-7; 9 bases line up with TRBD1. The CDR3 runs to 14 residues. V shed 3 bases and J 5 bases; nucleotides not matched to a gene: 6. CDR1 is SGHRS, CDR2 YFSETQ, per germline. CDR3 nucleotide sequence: TGCGCCAGCAGCTCCGGGACAGGGCACCACGAGCAGTACTTC. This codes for CASSSGTGHHEQYF.

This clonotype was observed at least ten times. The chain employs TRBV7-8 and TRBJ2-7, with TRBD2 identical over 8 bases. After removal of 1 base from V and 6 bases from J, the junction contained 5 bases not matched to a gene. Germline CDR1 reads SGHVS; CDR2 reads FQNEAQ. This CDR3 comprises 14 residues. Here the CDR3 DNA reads TGTGCCAGCAGCTTAGATCCTAGCGGGCCCGAGCAGTACTTC. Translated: CASSLDPSGPEQYF.

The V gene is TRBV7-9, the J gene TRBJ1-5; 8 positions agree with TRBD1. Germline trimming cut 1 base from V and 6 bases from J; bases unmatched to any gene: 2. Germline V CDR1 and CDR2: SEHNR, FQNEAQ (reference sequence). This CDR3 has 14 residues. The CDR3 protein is CASSLDRGSQPQHF. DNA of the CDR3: TGTGCCAGCAGCTTAGACAGGGGGTCTCAGCCCCAGCATTTT.

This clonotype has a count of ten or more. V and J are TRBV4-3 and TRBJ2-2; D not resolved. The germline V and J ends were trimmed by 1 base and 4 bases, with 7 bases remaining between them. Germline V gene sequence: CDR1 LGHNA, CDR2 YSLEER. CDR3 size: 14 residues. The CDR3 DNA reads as TGCGCCAGCAGCCAAGCAGAAATCACCGGGGAGCTGTTTTTT. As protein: CASSQAEITGELFF.

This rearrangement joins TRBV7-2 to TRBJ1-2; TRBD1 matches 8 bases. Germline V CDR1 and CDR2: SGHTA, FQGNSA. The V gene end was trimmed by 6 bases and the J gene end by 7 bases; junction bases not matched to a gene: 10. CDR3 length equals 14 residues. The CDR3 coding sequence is TGTGCCAGCAGGGACTGGGGACAGGTGCTTGGCTACACCTTC. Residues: CASRDWGQVLGYTF.

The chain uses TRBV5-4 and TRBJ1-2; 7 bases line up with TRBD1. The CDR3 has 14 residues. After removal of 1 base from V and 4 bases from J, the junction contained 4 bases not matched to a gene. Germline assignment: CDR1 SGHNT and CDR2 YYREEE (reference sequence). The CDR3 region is CASSLRAGGYGYTF. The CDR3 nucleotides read TGTGCCAGCAGCTTGAGGGCAGGGGGCTATGGCTACACCTTC.

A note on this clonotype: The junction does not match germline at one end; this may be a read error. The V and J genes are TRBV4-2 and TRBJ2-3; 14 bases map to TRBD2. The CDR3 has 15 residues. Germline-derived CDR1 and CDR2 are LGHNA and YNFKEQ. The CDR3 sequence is CASGGLAGDTDAQYF. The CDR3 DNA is TGTGCCAGCGGGGGACTAGCGGGGGACACAGATGCGCAGTATTTT.

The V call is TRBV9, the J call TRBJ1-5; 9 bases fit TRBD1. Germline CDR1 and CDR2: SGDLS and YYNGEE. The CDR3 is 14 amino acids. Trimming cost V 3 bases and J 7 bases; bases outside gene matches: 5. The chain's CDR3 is CASSADRGEQPQHF. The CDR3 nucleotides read TGTGCCAGCAGCGCAGACAGGGGGGAACAGCCCCAGCATTTT.

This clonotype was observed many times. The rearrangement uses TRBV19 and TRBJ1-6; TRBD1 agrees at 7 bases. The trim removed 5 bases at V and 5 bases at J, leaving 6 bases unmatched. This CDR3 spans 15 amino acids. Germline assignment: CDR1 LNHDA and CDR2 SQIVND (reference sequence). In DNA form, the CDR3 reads TGTGCCAGTAGTGCCGGGACAGTAAATAATTCACCCCTCCACTTT. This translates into CASSAGTVNNSPLHF.

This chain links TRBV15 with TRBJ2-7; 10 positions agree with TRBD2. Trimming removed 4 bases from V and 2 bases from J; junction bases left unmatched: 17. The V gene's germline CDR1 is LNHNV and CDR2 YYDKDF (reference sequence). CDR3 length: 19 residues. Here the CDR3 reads CATSTSEGLAGVVTYEQYF. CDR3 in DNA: TGTGCCACCAGCACCTCTGAGGGGCTAGCGGGAGTGGTAACCTACGAGCAGTACTTC. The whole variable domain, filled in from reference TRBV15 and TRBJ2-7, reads DAMVIQNPRYQVTQFGKPVTLSCSQTLNHNVMYWYQQKSSQAPKLLFHYYDKDFNNEADTPDNFQSRRPNTSFCFLDIRSPGLGDTAMYLCATSTSEGLAGVVTYEQYFGPGTRLTVT.

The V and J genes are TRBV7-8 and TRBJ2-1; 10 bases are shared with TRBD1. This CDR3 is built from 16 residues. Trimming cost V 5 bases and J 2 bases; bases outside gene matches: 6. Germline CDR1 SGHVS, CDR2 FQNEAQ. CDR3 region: CASSPEGQGPYNEQFF. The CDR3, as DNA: TGTGCCAGCAGCCCAGAGGGACAGGGGCCCTACAATGAGCAGTTCTTC.

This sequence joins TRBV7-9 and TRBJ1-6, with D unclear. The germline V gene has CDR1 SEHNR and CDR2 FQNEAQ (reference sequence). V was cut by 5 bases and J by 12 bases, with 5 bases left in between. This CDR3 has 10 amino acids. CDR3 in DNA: TGTGCCAGCAGCCCTCTACCCCTCCACTTT. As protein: CASSPLPLHF.

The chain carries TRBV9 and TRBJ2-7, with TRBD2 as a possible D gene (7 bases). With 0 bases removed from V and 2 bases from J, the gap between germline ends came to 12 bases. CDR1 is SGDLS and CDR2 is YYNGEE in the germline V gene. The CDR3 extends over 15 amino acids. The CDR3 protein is CASSVATGGTYEQYF. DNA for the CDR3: TGTGCCAGCAGCGTAGCTACGGGGGGCACCTACGAGCAGTACTTC.